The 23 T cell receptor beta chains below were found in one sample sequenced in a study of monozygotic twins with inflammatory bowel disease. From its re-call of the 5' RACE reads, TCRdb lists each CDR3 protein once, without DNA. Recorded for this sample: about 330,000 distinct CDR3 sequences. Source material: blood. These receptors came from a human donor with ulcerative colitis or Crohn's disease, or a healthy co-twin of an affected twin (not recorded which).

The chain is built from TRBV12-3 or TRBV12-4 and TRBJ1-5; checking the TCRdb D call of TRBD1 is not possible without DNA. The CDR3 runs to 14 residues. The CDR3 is CASSTGTGNQPQHF.

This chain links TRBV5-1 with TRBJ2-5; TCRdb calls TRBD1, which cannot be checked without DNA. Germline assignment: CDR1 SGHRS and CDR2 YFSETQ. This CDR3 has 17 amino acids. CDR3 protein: CASSTGTGGSSGETQYF.

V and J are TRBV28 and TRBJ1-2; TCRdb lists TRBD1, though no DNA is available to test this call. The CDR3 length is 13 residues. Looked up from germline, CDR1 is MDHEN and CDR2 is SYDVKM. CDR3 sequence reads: CASQIGGNYGYTF.

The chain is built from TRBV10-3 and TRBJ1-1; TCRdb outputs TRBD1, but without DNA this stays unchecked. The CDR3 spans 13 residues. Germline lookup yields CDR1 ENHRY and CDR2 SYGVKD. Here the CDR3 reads CATRDGPNTEAFF.

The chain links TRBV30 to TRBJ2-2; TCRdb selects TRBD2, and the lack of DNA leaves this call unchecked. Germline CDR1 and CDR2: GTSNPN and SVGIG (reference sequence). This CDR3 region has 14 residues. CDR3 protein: CAWSYSGSSWELFF.

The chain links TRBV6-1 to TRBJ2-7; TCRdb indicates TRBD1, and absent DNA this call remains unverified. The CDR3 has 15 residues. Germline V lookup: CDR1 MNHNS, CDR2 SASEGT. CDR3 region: CASIGGRGVSNEQYF.

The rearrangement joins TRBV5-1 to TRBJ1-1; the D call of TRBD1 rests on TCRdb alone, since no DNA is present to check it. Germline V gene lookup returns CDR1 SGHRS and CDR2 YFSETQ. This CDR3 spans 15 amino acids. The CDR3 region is CASSTGMSRNTEAFF.

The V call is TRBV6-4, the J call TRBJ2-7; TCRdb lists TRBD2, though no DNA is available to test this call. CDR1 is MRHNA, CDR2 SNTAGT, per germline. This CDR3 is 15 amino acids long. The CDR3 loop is CASSEVAGGSSEQYF.

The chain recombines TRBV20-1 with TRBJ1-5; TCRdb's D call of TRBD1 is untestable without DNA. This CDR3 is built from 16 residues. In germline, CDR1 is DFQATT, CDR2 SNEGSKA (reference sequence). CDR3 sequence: CSVPPGQDLSNQPQHF.

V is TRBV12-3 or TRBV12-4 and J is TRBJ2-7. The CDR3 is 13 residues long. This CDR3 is CASRLDGSYEQYF.

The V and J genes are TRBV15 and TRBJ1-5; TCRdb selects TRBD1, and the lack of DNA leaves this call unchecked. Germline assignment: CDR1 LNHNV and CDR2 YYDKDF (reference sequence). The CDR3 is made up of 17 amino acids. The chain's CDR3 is CATSRDGGQFSNQPQHF. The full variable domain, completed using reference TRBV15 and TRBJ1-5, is DAMVIQNPRYQVTQFGKPVTLSCSQTLNHNVMYWYQQKSSQAPKLLFHYYDKDFNNEADTPDNFQSRRPNTSFCFLDIRSPGLGDTAMYLCATSRDGGQFSNQPQHFGDGTRLSIL.

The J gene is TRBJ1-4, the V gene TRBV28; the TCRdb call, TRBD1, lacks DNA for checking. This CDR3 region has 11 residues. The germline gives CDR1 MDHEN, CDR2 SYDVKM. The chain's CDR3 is CASQWGGKLFF.

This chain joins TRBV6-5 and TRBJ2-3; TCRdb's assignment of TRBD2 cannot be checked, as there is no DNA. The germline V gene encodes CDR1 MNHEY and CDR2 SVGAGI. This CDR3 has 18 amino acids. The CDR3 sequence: CASSYRSRGLAGGAGQYF.

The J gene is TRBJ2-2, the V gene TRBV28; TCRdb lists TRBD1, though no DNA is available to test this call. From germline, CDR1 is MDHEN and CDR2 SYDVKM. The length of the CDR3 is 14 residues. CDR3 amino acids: CASRYPGGNGELFF.

CDR3 in amino acids: CSARPTGDNPAVNQPQHF. This rearrangement joins TRBV20-1 to TRBJ1-5; TCRdb picks TRBD1, but there is no DNA to check that call. The V gene's germline CDR1 is DFQATT and CDR2 SNEGSKA (reference sequence). The CDR3 length is 18 residues.

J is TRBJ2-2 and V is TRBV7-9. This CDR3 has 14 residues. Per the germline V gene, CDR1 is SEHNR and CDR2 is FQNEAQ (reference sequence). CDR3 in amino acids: CASSLISTAGELFF.

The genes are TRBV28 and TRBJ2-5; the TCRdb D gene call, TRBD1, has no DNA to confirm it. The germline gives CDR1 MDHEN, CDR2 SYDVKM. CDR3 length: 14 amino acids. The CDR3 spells CASISQGAGETQYF. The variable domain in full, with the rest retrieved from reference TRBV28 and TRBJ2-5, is DVKVTQSSRYLVKRTGEKVFLECVQDMDHENMFWYRQDPGLGLRLIYFSYDVKMKEKGDIPEGYSVSREKKERFSLILESASTNQTSMYLCASISQGAGETQYFGPGTRLLVL.

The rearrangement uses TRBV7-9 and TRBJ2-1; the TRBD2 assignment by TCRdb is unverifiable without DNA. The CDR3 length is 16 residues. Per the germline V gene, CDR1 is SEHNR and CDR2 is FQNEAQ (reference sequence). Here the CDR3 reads CASSLGASGRAHEQFF.

The CDR3 reads CAISETSGGFQETQYF. V is TRBV10-3 and J is TRBJ2-5; TCRdb picks TRBD2, but there is no DNA to check that call. The CDR3 covers 16 residues. The germline V gene has CDR1 ENHRY and CDR2 SYGVKD.

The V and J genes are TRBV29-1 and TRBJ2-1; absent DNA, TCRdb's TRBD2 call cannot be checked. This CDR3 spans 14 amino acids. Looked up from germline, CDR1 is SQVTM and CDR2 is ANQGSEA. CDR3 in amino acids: CSVYIAGGHNEQFF.

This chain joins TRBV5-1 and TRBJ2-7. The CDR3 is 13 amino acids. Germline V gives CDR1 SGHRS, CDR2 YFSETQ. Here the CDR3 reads CASSLAGSYEQYF.

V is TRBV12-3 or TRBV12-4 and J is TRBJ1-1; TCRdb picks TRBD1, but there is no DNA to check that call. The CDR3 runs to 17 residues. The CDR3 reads CASSFEQWGGRNTEAFF.

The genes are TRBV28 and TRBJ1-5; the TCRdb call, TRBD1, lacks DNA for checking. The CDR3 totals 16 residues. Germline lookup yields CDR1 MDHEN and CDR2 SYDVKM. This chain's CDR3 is CASSPLGQFGNQPQHF.